The 10 T cell receptor beta chains listed next were all sequenced from one sample in a study of cytomegalovirus exposure and HLA in healthy donors. It was with 60 Vbeta and 13 Jbeta primers that the PCR ran. The table came from immunoSEQ multiplex PCR; TCRdb's copy has only in-frame clones and leaves some out. Here the sample spans tens of thousands of clones, roughly 80% being singletons. The sample was PBMCs. The receptors here all came from a man in his late teens or twenties in good health and CMV-seronegative.

J is TRBJ1-1 and V is TRBV28; D remains ambiguous. The V gene's germline CDR1 is MDHEN and CDR2 SYDVKM. The ends were cut back, 7 bases at V and 3 bases at J, with 15 bases in the middle. The length of the CDR3 is 14 residues. CDR3 in DNA: TGTGCCAGCACCCGAATCCCGACTGACACTGAAGCTTTCTTT. Protein product: CASTRIPTDTEAFF.

For this clone: In the same sample, other DNA sequences code for this CDR3. This rearrangement joins TRBV28 to TRBJ1-5; perhaps TRBD1 as D (6 bases). Germline V CDR1 and CDR2: MDHEN, SYDVKM. The CDR3 consists of 14 residues. The ends were cut back, 1 base at V and 4 bases at J, with 8 bases in the middle. The CDR3 nucleotides are TGTGCCAGCAGTTTATTAGGGGGTAATCAGCCCCAGCATTTT. This encodes CASSLLGGNQPQHF.

J is TRBJ1-2 and V is TRBV6-6, with D possibly being TRBD1 (5 bases). Trimming cost V 6 bases and J 4 bases, with 12 bases left between them. Germline V lookup: CDR1 MNHNY, CDR2 SVGAGI (reference sequence). The CDR3 spans 13 residues. The CDR3 sequence is CASRERQTYGYTF. The CDR3 region has the DNA TGTGCCAGCAGAGAAAGACAGACCTATGGCTACACCTTC.

The chain couples TRBV30 to TRBJ1-1; D is unclear. Trimming removed 2 bases from V and 0 bases from J, with 22 bases in between. CDR1 is GTSNPN and CDR2 is SVGIG in the germline V gene (reference sequence). The CDR3 contains 18 residues. This chain's CDR3 is CAWSPPFVRESMNTEAFF. Written as DNA, the CDR3 is TGTGCCTGGAGTCCTCCTTTCGTGAGGGAGTCCATGAACACTGAAGCTTTCTTT.

The CDR3 coding sequence is TGCGCCAGCAGCTTGGCCGGCAGGAGGTTTGAAGCTTTCTTT. It is translated as CASSLAGRRFEAFF. The chain couples TRBV5-1 to TRBJ1-1; no firm D call. Trimming pared 0 bases from V and 7 bases from J, leaving 13 bases between. Per germline, CDR1 SGHRS and CDR2 YFSETQ. The CDR3 is 14 amino acids.

This chain joins TRBV5-1 and TRBJ2-3; the match to TRBD2 covers 10 bases. The CDR3 loop spans 15 amino acids. The junction had 6 bases not matched to a gene; V was cut back by 5 bases and J by 3 bases. Germline CDR1 is SGHRS and CDR2 is YFSETQ. In DNA, the CDR3 is TGCGCCAGCAGGAGGACTAGCGGACCAACAGATACGCAGTATTTT. It specifies CASRRTSGPTDTQYF.

The chain is built from TRBV5-8 and TRBJ2-5, with D possibly being TRBD1 (5 bases). Germline V gene lookup returns CDR1 SGHTS and CDR2 YDEGEE. The CDR3 consists of 14 residues. Trimming stripped 0 bases from V and 5 bases from J, with 11 bases between. CDR3 nucleotides: TGTGCCAGCAGCTTGGTGGCAGGGCGGGAGACCCAGTACTTC. This translates into CASSLVAGRETQYF.

This clone is a singleton in its sample. Relative to the germline gene, one junction end is altered; a read error may explain this. The rearrangement joins TRBV7-7 to TRBJ2-3; TRBD1 matches 11 bases. CDR3 length: 16 amino acids. Germline values: CDR1 SSHAT, CDR2 FNYEAQ (reference sequence). CDR3 sequence (DNA): TGTGCTAGCAGCTTAGGGACAGGGGGAAGCACAGATACGCAGTATTTT. This translates into CASSLGTGGSTDTQYF.

J is TRBJ1-3 and V is TRBV5-8; D is undetermined. The germline CDR1 and CDR2 sequences are SGHTS and YDEGEE. V lost 7 bases, J lost 0 bases, and 14 bases lay in between. CDR3 size: 15 residues. This chain's CDR3 is CASCYTGSSGNTIYF. In nucleotides, the CDR3 is TGTGCCAGCTGCTATACCGGGAGCTCTGGAAACACCATATATTTT.

The rearrangement uses TRBV15 and TRBJ1-5, with 7 bases lining up with TRBD1. The germline V gene encodes CDR1 LNHNV and CDR2 YYDKDF (reference sequence). The V segment lost 0 bases and the J segment 4 bases; nucleotides outside the gene matches: 6. CDR3 length: 16 amino acids. The CDR3 DNA is TGTGCCACCAGCAGAGAGAGGGGACAGAGTAATCAGCCCCAGCATTTT. Amino acid sequence: CATSRERGQSNQPQHF. The full variable domain, completed using reference TRBV15 and TRBJ1-5, is DAMVIQNPRYQVTQFGKPVTLSCSQTLNHNVMYWYQQKSSQAPKLLFHYYDKDFNNEADTPDNFQSRRPNTSFCFLDIRSPGLGDTAMYLCATSRERGQSNQPQHFGDGTRLSIL.